These T cell receptor beta chains were read from a single sample in a study of blood T cell repertoires in COVID-19. TCRdb keeps only in-frame clones here, not all; method: immunoSEQ multiplex PCR. Among about 300,000 clones, roughly four fifths were seen once, and the ten largest hold approximately 10%. The sequencing sample was made of peripheral blood. The receptors come from a woman aged 50 to 65 who had recovered from COVID-19. Both conserved end residues are part of each CDR3. The D gene is left open where the match is weak. Not every row has a clone size; where given, it reads once, few, many or a size class.

clone_size	d_call	v_call	j_call	cdr3_length	cdr3_nt	cdr3_aa
NA	NA	TRBV21-1	TRBJ2-3	16	TGTGCCAGCAGCAATTCGCCAGCGGGGGTCACAGATACGCAGTATTTT	CASSNSPAGVTDTQYF
NA	NA	TRBV18	TRBJ2-5	12	TGTGCCAGCCGCGGGGTCGGGGAGACCCAGTACTTC	CASRGVGETQYF
NA	NA	TRBV21-1	TRBJ2-1	19	TGTGCCAGCAGCCTACGGGGACTAGCGGGAGGGTCTAGCTACAATGAGCAGTTCTTC	CASSLRGLAGGSSYNEQFF
NA	NA	TRBV6-5	TRBJ2-7	13	TGTGCCTCCAGGCGGGGAAATCGCTACGAGCAGTACTTC	CASRRGNRYEQYF
NA	TRBD1	TRBV9	TRBJ2-5	14	TGTGCCAGCAGCGGGGGACAGGGGCAAGAGACCCAGTACTTC	CASSGGQGQETQYF
NA	NA	TRBV30	TRBJ1-5	13	TGTGCCTGGAGTGTCAGGGGATGGCAGCCCCAGCATTTT	CAWSVRGWQPQHF
few	NA	TRBV3-1/TRBV3-2	TRBJ1-2	12	TGTGCCAGCAGCCAAGAGGTACAGGGTTACACCTTC	CASSQEVQGYTF
NA	NA	TRBV4-2	TRBJ1-2	16	TGTGCCAGCAGCCAAGCCACAGGGTTACGAAGCTATGGCTACACCTTC	CASSQATGLRSYGYTF
NA	NA	TRBV12-5	TRBJ2-1	17	TGTGCTAGTGGGCAGGACACATTCCCACCGATTACAAATGAGCAGTTCTTC	CASGQDTFPPITNEQFF
NA	TRBD1	TRBV28	TRBJ1-2	15	TGTGCCAGCAGTTTAGGACAGGGGGCTTGGTATGGCTACACCTTC	CASSLGQGAWYGYTF
NA	NA	TRBV21-1	TRBJ2-6	17	TGTGCCAGCAGCCCGCGGACAGACCTCTCTGGGGCCAACGTCCTGACTTTC	CASSPRTDLSGANVLTF
NA	TRBD1	TRBV27	TRBJ2-3	13	TGTGCCAGCCGGGACAGGGTGACAGATACGCAGTATTTT	CASRDRVTDTQYF
once	TRBD2	TRBV28	TRBJ2-7	16	TGTGCCAGCAGTCCAAACCCCGGGGGGGGACCCTACGAGCAGTACTTC	CASSPNPGGGPYEQYF
NA	TRBD1	TRBV28	TRBJ1-2	14	TGTGCCAGCAGTTTGGGACAGGGACACTATGGCTACACCTTC	CASSLGQGHYGYTF
NA	NA	TRBV7-9	TRBJ2-5	15	TGTGCCAGCAGCTTAGCGGGGACATCAGAGAGGGGCCAGTACTTC	CASSLAGTSERGQYF
NA	TRBD1	TRBV11-1	TRBJ2-1	15	TGTGCCAGCAGCTCAGGGACAGGGGGGTACAATGAGCAGTTCTTC	CASSSGTGGYNEQFF
NA	TRBD1	TRBV28	TRBJ1-2	15	TGTGCCAGCAGTTTATACAGGGGCTCGGGCTATGGCTACACCTTC	CASSLYRGSGYGYTF
NA	TRBD1	TRBV4-1	TRBJ1-4	17	TGCGCCAGCAGCCAATCGGGACAGAAAGCAACTAATGAAAAACTGTTTTTT	CASSQSGQKATNEKLFF
NA	TRBD1	TRBV18	TRBJ2-7	14	TGTGCCAGCTCGCAGGGACAGAAAATCTACGAGCAGTACTTC	CASSQGQKIYEQYF
NA	TRBD1	TRBV27	TRBJ2-7	15	TGTGCCAGCAGTTTATTTCCGGGACAGGCTTACGGACAGTACTTC	CASSLFPGQAYGQYF
NA	NA	TRBV2	TRBJ1-1	14	TGTGCCAGCAGCTTTCAGGGGCTTGACACTGAAGCTTTCTTT	CASSFQGLDTEAFF
NA	TRBD2	TRBV25-1	TRBJ2-7	15	TGTGCCAGCAGTGAACCCGGTAGCGGGGTGGGCGAGCAGTACTTC	CASSEPGSGVGEQYF
NA	TRBD2	TRBV12-3/TRBV12-4	TRBJ2-5	13	TGTGCCAGCCGGACTAGCGGGAGAGAGACCCAGTACTTC	CASRTSGRETQYF
NA	NA	TRBV6-5	TRBJ1-5	15	TGTGCCAGCAGCGAGACAGGATATAGCAATCAGCCCCAGCATTTT	CASSETGYSNQPQHF
NA	TRBD1	TRBV19	TRBJ1-2	16	TGTGCCAGTAGTAAAGGACAGGGATTGTTAAACTATGGCTACACCTTC	CASSKGQGLLNYGYTF
NA	TRBD2	TRBV13	TRBJ2-7	14	TGTGCCAGCAGCATTAGCGGGAGAGCATACGAGCAGTACTTC	CASSISGRAYEQYF
NA	NA	TRBV7-2	TRBJ2-1	15	TGTGCCAGCAGCTCCGCTAGTTATCCCTACAATGAGCAGTTCTTC	CASSSASYPYNEQFF
few	NA	TRBV28	TRBJ1-3	15	TGTGCCAGCAGTCCTGGTTGGCCTTCTGGAAACACCATATATTTT	CASSPGWPSGNTIYF
once	TRBD1	TRBV27	TRBJ2-7	13	TGTGCCAGCAGTTGGGACAGGGGCTACGAGCAGTACTTC	CASSWDRGYEQYF
NA	NA	TRBV6-5	TRBJ1-1	13	TGTGCCAGCAGTTATCCAGGGACAACCGAAGCTTTCTTT	CASSYPGTTEAFF
NA	TRBD2	TRBV5-8	TRBJ2-7	16	TGTGCCAGCAGCTTGGGAACAGGCGGGAGAGGGTATGAGCAGTACTTC	CASSLGTGGRGYEQYF
NA	NA	TRBV9	TRBJ1-3	17	TGTGCCAGCAGCGTAGGTAGACACGACAGCTCTGGAAACACCATATATTTT	CASSVGRHDSSGNTIYF
NA	NA	TRBV3-1/TRBV3-2	TRBJ2-3	15	TGTGCCAGCAGCCTCACTGGGGCTGGTACAGATACGCAGTATTTT	CASSLTGAGTDTQYF
NA	NA	TRBV10-3	TRBJ1-1	17	TGTGCCATCAGTGAGTCTCCCCTAGGAAGGGGCGACACTGAAGCTTTCTTT	CAISESPLGRGDTEAFF
NA	TRBD2	TRBV10-1	TRBJ2-1	15	TGCGCCAGTAACCCGGGGGGGGGAAGGGTGAATGAGCAGTTCTTC	CASNPGGGRVNEQFF
NA	NA	TRBV7-3	TRBJ1-1	14	TGTGCCAGCAGCCCAGGCATGTCGAACACTGAAGCTTTCTTT	CASSPGMSNTEAFF
NA	NA	TRBV19	TRBJ1-2	15	TGTGCCAGTAGTCCCGGGGGGTATCGGATCGATGGCTACACCTTC	CASSPGGYRIDGYTF
NA	NA	TRBV9	TRBJ2-5	13	TGTGCCAGCAGCACAGAGGGGGTAGAGACCCAGTACTTC	CASSTEGVETQYF
once	TRBD2	TRBV10-2	TRBJ2-1	13	TGCGCCAGCGGGATAGCGGGAGGAGGGGAGCAGTTCTTC	CASGIAGGGEQFF
NA	TRBD2	TRBV5-1	TRBJ2-7	14	TGCGCCAGCAGCTTCGGACTAGCGGGCTACGAGCAGTACTTC	CASSFGLAGYEQYF
NA	NA	TRBV18	TRBJ1-1	17	TGTGCCAGCTCACCACCGGCAAGGGGTAAAGGAAACACTGAAGCTTTCTTT	CASSPPARGKGNTEAFF
few	TRBD2	TRBV10-3	TRBJ2-3	15	TGTGCCATCCGCGTAGGGACTAGCCCCACAGATACGCAGTATTTT	CAIRVGTSPTDTQYF
NA	NA	TRBV9	TRBJ2-1	16	TGTGCCAGCAGCGTAGTAAGTGGGAGACTTTTGTATGAGCAGTTCTTC	CASSVVSGRLLYEQFF
once	NA	TRBV6-2/TRBV6-3	TRBJ1-2	12	TGTGCCAGCAGTTACTCGACAGCTGGCTACACCTTC	CASSYSTAGYTF
NA	NA	TRBV6-2/TRBV6-3	TRBJ1-5	13	TGTGCCAGCAGTTTGGGGCTCGGTCAGCCCCAGCATTTT	CASSLGLGQPQHF
NA	NA	TRBV18	TRBJ2-2	14	TGTGCCAGCTCACCGACAGAGAACACCGGGGAGCTGTTTTTT	CASSPTENTGELFF
NA	TRBD2	TRBV7-2	TRBJ2-6	15	TGTGCCAGCAGCCTCCGGGGGGCTGGGGCCAACGTCCTGACTTTC	CASSLRGAGANVLTF
once	NA	TRBV7-7	TRBJ2-3	13	TGTGCCAGCAGCCCAAACTTCATAGATACGCAGTATTTT	CASSPNFIDTQYF
NA	NA	TRBV20-1	TRBJ1-5	15	TGCAGTGCTAGTACAAGTGATTATAGCAATCAGCCCCAGCATTTT	CSASTSDYSNQPQHF
NA	NA	TRBV9	TRBJ1-3	14	TGTGCCAGCAGCGGAGACAGCTCTGGAAACACCATATATTTT	CASSGDSSGNTIYF
NA	TRBD1	TRBV7-2	TRBJ2-7	15	TGTGCCAGCAGCCCCCATGGGGGACAGGGGGTTGGGCAGTACTTC	CASSPHGGQGVGQYF
once	TRBD1	TRBV19	TRBJ1-5	15	TGTGCCAGTAGTATCGGACAGGGGGCTCGTCAGCCCCAGCATTTT	CASSIGQGARQPQHF
NA	NA	TRBV19	TRBJ2-1	14	TGTGCCAGTAGTACTACAGGTTCCTACAATGAGCAGTTCTTC	CASSTTGSYNEQFF
NA	TRBD1	TRBV6-2/TRBV6-3	TRBJ1-6	17	TGTGCCAGCAGTTACTATAGGGGCGGACAGGAGGCTTCACCCCTCCACTTT	CASSYYRGGQEASPLHF
few	TRBD1	TRBV4-3	TRBJ2-6	17	TGCGCCAGCAGCCGGAGGACAGGGGGGACTGGGGCCAACGTCCTGACTTTC	CASSRRTGGTGANVLTF
once	NA	TRBV24-1	TRBJ1-2	14	TGTGCCACCAGTGATTTCCCCCAGGTAGATGGCTACACCTTC	CATSDFPQVDGYTF
few	NA	TRBV7-2	TRBJ1-2	12	TGTGCCAGCAGCTCAGATGGTTTTGGCTACACCTTC	CASSSDGFGYTF
NA	TRBD1	TRBV29-1	TRBJ1-3	13	TGCAGCGTAGGCCTGGGACAGTCAGACACCATATATTTT	CSVGLGQSDTIYF
NA	NA	TRBV19	TRBJ1-6	14	TGTGCCAGTAGTATTGGGGCAGAAAGATGGCCCCTCCACTTT	CASSIGAERWPLHF
NA	NA	TRBV11-3	TRBJ1-1	16	TGTGCCAGCAGCTTAGGAACTGACTTTCGGAACACTGAAGCTTTCTTT	CASSLGTDFRNTEAFF